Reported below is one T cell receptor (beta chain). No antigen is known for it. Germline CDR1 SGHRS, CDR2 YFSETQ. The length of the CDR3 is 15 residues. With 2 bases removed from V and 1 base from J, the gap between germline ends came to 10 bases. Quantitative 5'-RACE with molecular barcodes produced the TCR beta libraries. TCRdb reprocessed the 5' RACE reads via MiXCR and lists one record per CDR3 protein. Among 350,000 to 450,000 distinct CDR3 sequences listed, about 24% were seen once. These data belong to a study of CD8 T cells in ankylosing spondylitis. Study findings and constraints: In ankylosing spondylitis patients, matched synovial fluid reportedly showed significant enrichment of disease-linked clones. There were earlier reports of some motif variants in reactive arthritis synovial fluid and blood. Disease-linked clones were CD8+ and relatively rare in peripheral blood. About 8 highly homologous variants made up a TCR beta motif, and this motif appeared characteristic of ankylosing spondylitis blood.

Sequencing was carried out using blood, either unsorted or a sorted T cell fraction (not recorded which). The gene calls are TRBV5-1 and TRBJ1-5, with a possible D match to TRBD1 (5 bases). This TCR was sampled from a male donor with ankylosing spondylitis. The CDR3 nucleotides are TGCGCCAGCAGCTTCGACGGGGCGAGCAATCAGCCCCAGCATTTT. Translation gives CASSFDGASNQPQHF. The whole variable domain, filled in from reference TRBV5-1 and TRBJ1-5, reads KAGVTQTPRYLIKTRGQQVTLSCSPISGHRSVSWYQQTPGQGLQFLFEYFSETQRNKGNFPGRFSGRQFSNSRSEMNVSTLELGDSALYLCASSFDGASNQPQHFGDGTRLSIL.